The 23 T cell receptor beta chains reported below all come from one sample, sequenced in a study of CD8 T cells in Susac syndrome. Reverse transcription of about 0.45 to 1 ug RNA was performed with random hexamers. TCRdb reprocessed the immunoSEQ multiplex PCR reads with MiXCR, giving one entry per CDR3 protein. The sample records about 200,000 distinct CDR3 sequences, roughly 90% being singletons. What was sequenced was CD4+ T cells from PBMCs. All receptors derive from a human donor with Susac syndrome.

CDR3 residues: CASSVGVETDTQYF. Written as DNA, the CDR3 is TGTGCCAGCAGCGTAGGAGTAGAAACAGATACGCAGTATTTT. The genes are TRBV9 and TRBJ2-3; D is unclear. From germline, CDR1 is SGDLS and CDR2 YYNGEE. This CDR3 has 14 residues. Between the trimmed V and J ends, which lost 0 bases and 3 bases, there was a span of 8 bases.

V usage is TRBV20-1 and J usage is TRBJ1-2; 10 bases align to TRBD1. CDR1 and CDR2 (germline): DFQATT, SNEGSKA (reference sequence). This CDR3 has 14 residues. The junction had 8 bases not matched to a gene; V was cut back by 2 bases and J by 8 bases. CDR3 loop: CSARLDRGLLGYTF. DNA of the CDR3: TGCAGTGCTAGATTAGACAGGGGGCTTTTGGGCTACACCTTC.

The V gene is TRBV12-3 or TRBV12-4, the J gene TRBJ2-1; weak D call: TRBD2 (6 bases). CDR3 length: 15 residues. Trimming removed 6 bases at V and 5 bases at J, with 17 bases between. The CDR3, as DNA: TGTGCCAGCAGCCCCGGGCGGGGTGACCACAATGAGCAGTTCTTC. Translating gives CASSPGRGDHNEQFF.

CDR3 protein: CASSWSAQGSTEAFF. The CDR3 bases are TGTGCCAGTAGTTGGTCGGCGCAGGGTTCCACTGAAGCTTTCTTT. J is TRBJ1-1 and V is TRBV19, with D perhaps TRBD1 (5 bases). Looked up from germline, CDR1 is LNHDA and CDR2 is SQIVND (reference sequence). The length of the CDR3 is 15 residues. Trimming took 5 bases from V and 4 from J, leaving 17 bases between them.

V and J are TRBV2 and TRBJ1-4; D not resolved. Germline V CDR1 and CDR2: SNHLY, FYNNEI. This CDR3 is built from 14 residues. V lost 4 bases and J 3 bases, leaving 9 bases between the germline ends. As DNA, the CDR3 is TGTGCCAGCAGTGCGGATAGAGCTAATGAAAAACTGTTTTTT. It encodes CASSADRANEKLFF.

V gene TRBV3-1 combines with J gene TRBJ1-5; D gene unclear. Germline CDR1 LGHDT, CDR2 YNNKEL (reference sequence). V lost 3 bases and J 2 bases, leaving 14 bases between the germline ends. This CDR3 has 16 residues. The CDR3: CASSHSPDGGNQPQHF. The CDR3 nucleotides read TGTGCCAGCAGCCACTCCCCTGACGGGGGCAATCAGCCCCAGCATTTT.

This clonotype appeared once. The CDR3 DNA reads as TGCAGTACGTCCGGGACTTCCATCCCGACCTCGATAAACAATGAGCAGTTCTTC. Translation: CSTSGTSIPTSINNEQFF. This chain joins TRBV20-1 and TRBJ2-1; D is possibly TRBD2 (6 bases). Trimming shortened V by 8 bases and J by 5 bases, and 31 bases separated the two germline ends. CDR3 length: 18 amino acids. Germline V gene data show CDR1 as DFQATT and CDR2 as SNEGSKA (reference sequence).

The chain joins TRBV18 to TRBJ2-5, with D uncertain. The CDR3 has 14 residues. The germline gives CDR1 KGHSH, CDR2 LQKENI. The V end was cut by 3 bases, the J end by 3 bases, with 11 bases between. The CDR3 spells CASSPILQKETQYF. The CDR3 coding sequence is TGTGCCAGCTCACCGATACTACAAAAAGAGACCCAGTACTTC.

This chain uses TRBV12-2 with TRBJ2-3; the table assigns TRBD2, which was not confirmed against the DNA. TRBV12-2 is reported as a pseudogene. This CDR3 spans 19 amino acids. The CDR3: CASRLEGLAGGRKVDTQYF. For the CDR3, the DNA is TGTGCAAGTCGCTTAGAAGGACTAGCGGGGGGTAGGAAAGTAGATACGCAGTATTTT.

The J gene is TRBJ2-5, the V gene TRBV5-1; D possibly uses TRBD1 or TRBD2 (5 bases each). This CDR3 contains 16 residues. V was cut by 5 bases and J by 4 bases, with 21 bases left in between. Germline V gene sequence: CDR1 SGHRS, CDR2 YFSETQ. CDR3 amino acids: CASSLAGTPTGETQYF. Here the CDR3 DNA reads TGCGCCAGCAGTTTAGCCGGGACCCCAACTGGAGAGACCCAGTACTTC.

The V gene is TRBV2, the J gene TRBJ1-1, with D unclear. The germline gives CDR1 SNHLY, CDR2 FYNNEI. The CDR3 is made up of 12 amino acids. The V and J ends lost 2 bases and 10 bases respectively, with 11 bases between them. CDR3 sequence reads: CASSESTRGAFF. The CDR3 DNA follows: TGTGCCAGCAGTGAATCGACCCGTGGAGCTTTCTTT.

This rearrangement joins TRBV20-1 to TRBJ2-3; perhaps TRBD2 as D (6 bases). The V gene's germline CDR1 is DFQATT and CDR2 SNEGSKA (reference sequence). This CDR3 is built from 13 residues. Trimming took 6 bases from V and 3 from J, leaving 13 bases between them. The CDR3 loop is CSARMGTTDTQYF. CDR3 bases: TGCAGTGCCCGTATGGGGACTACAGATACGCAGTATTTT.

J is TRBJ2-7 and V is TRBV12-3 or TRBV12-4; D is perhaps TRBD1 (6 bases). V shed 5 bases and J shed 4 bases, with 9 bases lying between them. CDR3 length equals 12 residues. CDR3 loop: CASSADSYEQYF. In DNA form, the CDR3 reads TGTGCCAGCAGTGCGGACAGTTACGAGCAGTACTTC.

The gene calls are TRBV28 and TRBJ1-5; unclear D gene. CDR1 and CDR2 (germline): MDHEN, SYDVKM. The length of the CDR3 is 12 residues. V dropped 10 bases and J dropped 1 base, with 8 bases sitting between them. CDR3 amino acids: CATLESNQPQHF. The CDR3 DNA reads TGTGCCACCCTCGAGAGCAATCAGCCCCAGCATTTT.

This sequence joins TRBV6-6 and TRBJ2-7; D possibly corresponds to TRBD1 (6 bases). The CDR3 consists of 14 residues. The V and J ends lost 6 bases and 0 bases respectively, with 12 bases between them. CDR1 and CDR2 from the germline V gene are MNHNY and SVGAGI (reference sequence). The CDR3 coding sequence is TGTGCCAGCAGCCGGACAGCACACTCCTACGAGCAGTACTTC. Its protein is CASSRTAHSYEQYF.

CDR3 in amino acids: CASSGGGGQETQYF. CDR3 in DNA: TGTGCCAGCAGCGGGGGCGGGGGTCAAGAGACCCAGTACTTC. This rearrangement joins TRBV6-1 to TRBJ2-5, with D perhaps matching TRBD2 (7 bases). The V end was cut by 6 bases, the J end by 2 bases, with 13 bases between. The CDR3 spans 14 residues. Germline values: CDR1 MNHNS, CDR2 SASEGT.

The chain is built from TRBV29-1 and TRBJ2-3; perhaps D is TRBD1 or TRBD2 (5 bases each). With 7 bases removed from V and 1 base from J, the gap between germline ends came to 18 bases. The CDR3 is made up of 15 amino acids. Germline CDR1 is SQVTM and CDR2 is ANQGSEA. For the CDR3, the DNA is TGCAGCGCCGGTGACAGCCAGAGGGGCACAGATACGCAGTATTTT. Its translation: CSAGDSQRGTDTQYF.

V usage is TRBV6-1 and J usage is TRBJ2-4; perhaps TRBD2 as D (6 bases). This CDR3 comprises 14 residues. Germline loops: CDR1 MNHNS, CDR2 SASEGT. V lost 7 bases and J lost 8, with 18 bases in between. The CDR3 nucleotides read TGTGCCAGCACCCTCGACGCGGGACGGTACATTCAGTACTTC. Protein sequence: CASTLDAGRYIQYF.

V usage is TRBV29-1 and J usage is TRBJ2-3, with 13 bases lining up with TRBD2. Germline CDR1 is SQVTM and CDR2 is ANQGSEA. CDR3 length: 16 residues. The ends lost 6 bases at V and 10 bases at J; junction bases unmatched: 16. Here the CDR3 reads CSVLLYGLAGVFPQYF. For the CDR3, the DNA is TGCAGCGTCCTTCTTTACGGACTAGCGGGAGTATTCCCGCAGTATTTT.

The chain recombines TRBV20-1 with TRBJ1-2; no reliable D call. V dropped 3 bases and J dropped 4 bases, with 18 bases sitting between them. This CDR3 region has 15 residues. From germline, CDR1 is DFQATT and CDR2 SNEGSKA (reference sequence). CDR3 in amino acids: CSARLSRTRGYGYTF. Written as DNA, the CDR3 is TGCAGTGCTAGGCTATCAAGGACCCGTGGCTATGGCTACACCTTC.

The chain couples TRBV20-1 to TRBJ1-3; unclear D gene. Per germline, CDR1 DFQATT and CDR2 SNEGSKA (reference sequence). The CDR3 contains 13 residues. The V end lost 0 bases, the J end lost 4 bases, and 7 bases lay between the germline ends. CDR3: CSARDPAGNTIYF. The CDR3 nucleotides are TGCAGTGCTAGAGATCCGGCGGGAAACACCATATATTTT.

This chain's CDR3 is CSALWVERLTDTQYF. The CDR3, as DNA: TGCAGTGCTCTCTGGGTGGAGCGGCTCACAGATACGCAGTATTTT. The V and J genes are TRBV20-1 and TRBJ2-3, with TRBD2 as a possible D gene (5 bases). Per germline, CDR1 DFQATT and CDR2 SNEGSKA (reference sequence). Trimming stripped 5 bases from V and 2 bases from J, with 17 bases between. This CDR3 spans 15 amino acids.

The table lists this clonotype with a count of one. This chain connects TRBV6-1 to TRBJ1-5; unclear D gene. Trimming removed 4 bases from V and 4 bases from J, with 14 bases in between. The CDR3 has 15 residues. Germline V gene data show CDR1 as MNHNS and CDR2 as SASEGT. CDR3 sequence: CASSVMDGVNQPQHF. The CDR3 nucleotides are TGTGCCAGCAGTGTGATGGACGGGGTTAATCAGCCCCAGCATTTT.